This TCR beta chain was identified during a study of neurological immune-mediated disorders. The time point denotes: technical triplicate 1. PBMCs stored at -80 C, 2 million in total, were the source of the unsorted libraries. Using its own MiXCR run on the 5' RACE reads, TCRdb lists one record per CDR3 protein. Found here are around 37,000 distinct CDR3 sequences, 8.5% to 14% of them singletons; the top ten hold 3% to 4.5%. The sample holds many counts of this clonotype. The ends lost 2 bases at V and 3 bases at J; junction bases unmatched: 11. The CDR3 runs 20 residues. Germline V lookup: CDR1 KGHDR, CDR2 SFDVKD.

The rearrangement links TRBV24-1 to TRBJ2-2; 13 bases are shared with TRBD2. The receptor was isolated from a man aged 55 to 70 with HTLV-1-associated myelopathy (HAM/TSP). Material: PBMCs. The CDR3 protein is CATSDSALAGGFLHTGELFF. In nucleotides, the CDR3 is TGTGCCACCAGTGATTCGGCACTAGCGGGAGGGTTCCTTCACACCGGGGAGCTGTTTTTT.